The next 14 T cell receptor beta chains were all read from a single sample in a study of PD-1 blockade in classical Hodgkin lymphoma. Assay: immunoSEQ multiplex PCR; the TCRdb copy retains only in-frame clones and omits some. The sample carries some 93,000 clones, approximately 92% recorded once. Autologous stem cell transplantation was followed by relapse in every patient, and brentuximab vedotin exposure varied. The specimen was peripheral blood mononuclear cells (PBMCs), collected at baseline. These receptors originate from a human donor with classical Hodgkin lymphoma.

V usage is TRBV7-8 and J usage is TRBJ2-7, with D possibly called TRBD1 or TRBD2 (5 bases each). The CDR3 consists of 13 residues. Germline loops: CDR1 SGHVS, CDR2 FQNEAQ. V was clipped by 1 base and J by 5 bases, with 9 bases between them. The chain's CDR3 is CASSLVLGDEQYF. In DNA form, the CDR3 reads TGTGCCAGCAGCTTAGTTTTGGGGGACGAGCAGTACTTC.

This clone appeared a single time. The CDR3 coding sequence is TGTGCCAGCAGTTACTCGGGGGGACAGACCTATGGCTACACCTTC. It translates to CASSYSGGQTYGYTF. The chain carries TRBV6-5 and TRBJ1-2, with 7 bases identical to TRBD1. The CDR3 spans 15 residues. Germline trimming cut 0 bases from V and 4 bases from J; bases unmatched to any gene: 5. In germline, CDR1 is MNHEY, CDR2 SVGAGI.

The V gene is TRBV18, the J gene TRBJ2-7, with 10 bases matching TRBD1. After removal of 1 base from V and 5 bases from J, the junction contained 5 bases not matched to a gene. CDR3 length equals 15 residues. Germline V gene data show CDR1 as KGHSH and CDR2 as LQKENI. CDR3 in DNA: TGTGCCAGCTCACCACGACAGGGGGCGATCAACGAGCAGTACTTC. This encodes CASSPRQGAINEQYF.

The rearrangement uses TRBV29-1 and TRBJ2-6, with D uncertain. With 0 bases removed from V and 0 bases from J, the gap between germline ends came to 6 bases. The CDR3 covers 15 residues. The germline CDR1 and CDR2 sequences are SQVTM and ANQGSEA. In nucleotides, the CDR3 is TGCAGCGTTGAAGATCTGACCTCTGGGGCCAACGTCCTGACTTTC. It yields the protein CSVEDLTSGANVLTF.

The chain is built from TRBV18 and TRBJ1-5; 7 bases are a match to TRBD1. Germline V CDR1 and CDR2: KGHSH, LQKENI. V was pared by 3 bases and J by 1 base, with 9 bases of the junction left unmatched. CDR3 length: 17 amino acids. The CDR3 nucleotides read TGTGCCAGCTCACCCACAACATCGGGACAGAGCAATCAGCCCCAGCATTTT. It yields the protein CASSPTTSGQSNQPQHF. The entire variable domain, with the rest obtained from reference TRBV18 and TRBJ1-5, is as follows: NAGVMQNPRHLVRRRGQEARLRCSPMKGHSHVYWYRQLPEEGLKFMVYLQKENIIDESGMPKERFSAEFPKEGPSILRIQQVVRGDSAAYFCASSPTTSGQSNQPQHFGDGTRLSIL.

This rearrangement joins TRBV7-8 to TRBJ2-7; the D is unclear. The CDR3 has 11 amino acids. Trimming pared 8 bases from V and 5 bases from J, leaving 10 bases between. Per germline, CDR1 SGHVS and CDR2 FQNEAQ. CDR3 in amino acids: CASLQGNEQYF. The CDR3 DNA reads TGTGCCAGCCTTCAAGGGAACGAGCAGTACTTC.

This chain uses TRBV6-5 with TRBJ1-5, with 7 bases matching TRBD1. In germline, CDR1 is MNHEY, CDR2 SVGAGI. CDR3 length equals 15 residues. V shed 6 bases and J 2 bases; nucleotides not matched to a gene: 7. The CDR3 loop reads CASSRGGWGNQPQHF. The CDR3 DNA reads TGTGCCAGCAGCAGGGGGGGTTGGGGCAATCAGCCCCAGCATTTT.

The rearrangement links TRBV5-5 to TRBJ2-1, with D possibly TRBD1 on 6 matching bases. Looked up from germline, CDR1 is SGHKS and CDR2 is YYEKEE (reference sequence). V was trimmed by 4 bases and J by 3 bases, leaving 11 bases between them. This CDR3 contains 14 residues. The CDR3 DNA is TGTGCCAGCAGCCCGGGACATATCTACAATGAGCAGTTCTTC. It encodes CASSPGHIYNEQFF.

The chain recombines TRBV7-6 with TRBJ2-4, with D tentatively TRBD1 or TRBD2 (6 bases each). The CDR3 has 12 residues. Germline values: CDR1 SGHVS, CDR2 FNYEAQ. V lost 1 base and J lost 11, with 9 bases in between. The CDR3 loop is CASSLEGGLQYF. CDR3 sequence (DNA): TGTGCCAGCAGCTTAGAGGGGGGCCTTCAGTACTTC.

The J gene is TRBJ1-1, the V gene TRBV28, with D unclear. Trimming removed 6 bases from V and 6 bases from J, with 11 bases in between. This CDR3 is 12 amino acids long. Germline CDR1 and CDR2: MDHEN and SYDVKM. CDR3 amino acids: CASRESIPEAFF. In nucleotides, the CDR3 is TGTGCCAGCAGGGAGAGCATCCCTGAAGCTTTCTTT.

The rearrangement links TRBV16 to TRBJ1-1; D is ambiguous. The germline V and J ends were trimmed by 8 bases and 10 bases, with 17 bases remaining between them. Germline lookup yields CDR1 KGHSY and CDR2 FQNENV. CDR3 length equals 12 residues. The chain's CDR3 is CASFKVSGRAFF. CDR3 bases: TGTGCCAGCTTTAAGGTTTCAGGTCGAGCTTTCTTT.

This clone appeared once. The rearrangement uses TRBV19 and TRBJ2-7; 12 bases agree with TRBD1. This CDR3 region has 15 residues. J gave up 6 bases and V 7 bases, and 10 bases lay outside the gene matches. Germline V gene data show CDR1 as LNHDA and CDR2 as SQIVND (reference sequence). This CDR3 is CASTLSGTGGLEQYF. DNA of the CDR3: TGTGCCAGTACTCTATCCGGGACAGGGGGCCTCGAGCAGTACTTC.

The CDR3 DNA is TGTGCCACCCCGCCTGGGGGGTCTGAGCAGTTCTTC. Protein sequence: CATPPGGSEQFF. This chain connects TRBV28 to TRBJ2-1; possibly TRBD2 for D (6 bases). With 10 bases removed from V and 9 bases from J, the gap between germline ends came to 16 bases. The CDR3 consists of 12 residues. CDR1 MDHEN and CDR2 SYDVKM come from the germline V gene.

J is TRBJ1-2 and V is TRBV9; 10 nucleotides align to TRBD1. V shed 4 bases and J 3 bases; nucleotides not matched to a gene: 15. Germline lookup yields CDR1 SGDLS and CDR2 YYNGEE. There are 18 residues in the CDR3. DNA for the CDR3: TGTGCCAGCAGCTCTCTCCACGCGGGACAGGGGTTCGACTATGGCTACACCTTC. Translation: CASSSLHAGQGFDYGYTF.